This is a list of T cell receptor beta chains from one sample in a study of T cell repertoires in cytomegalovirus infection. TCRdb re-called the reads with MiXCR, one entry per CDR3 protein. The data hold approximately 150,000 distinct CDR3 sequences, with 17% observed a single time. Material: CD8+ T cells from PBMCs. These receptors were collected from a human donor in good health (CMV status not recorded). Some clones in this sample may be carry-over from other donors' samples. Each CDR3 is given with its conserved first and last residue. Each record gives: V gene, D gene, clone size, J gene, CDR3 protein, CDR3 DNA. A D gene is named only where the DNA matches it firmly. Expanded clones are given a class, and other clones once, few, many or no size at all.

v_call: TRBV2
d_call: -
clone_size: -
j_call: TRBJ1-4
cdr3_aa: CASSEFREGEKLFF
cdr3_nt: TGTGCCAGCAGTGAGTTCAGGGAGGGAGAAAAACTGTTTTTT

v_call: TRBV7-6
d_call: TRBD1
clone_size: few
j_call: TRBJ2-2
cdr3_aa: CASSPADRAITGELFF
cdr3_nt: TGTGCCAGCAGCCCCGCGGACAGGGCCATCACCGGGGAGCTGTTTTTT

v_call: TRBV7-2
d_call: -
clone_size: few
j_call: TRBJ1-5
cdr3_aa: CASSAFDQPQHF
cdr3_nt: TGTGCCAGCAGTGCATTCGATCAGCCCCAGCATTTT

v_call: TRBV6-5
d_call: -
clone_size: few
j_call: TRBJ2-2
cdr3_aa: CASSWGRTGELFF
cdr3_nt: TGTGCCAGCAGTTGGGGTCGCACCGGGGAGCTGTTTTTT

v_call: TRBV10-3
d_call: -
clone_size: few
j_call: TRBJ1-1
cdr3_aa: CAISGGVGTEAFF
cdr3_nt: TGTGCCATCAGTGGGGGCGTGGGCACTGAAGCTTTCTTT

v_call: TRBV28
d_call: -
clone_size: few
j_call: TRBJ2-7
cdr3_aa: CASSGVRAYSYEQYF
cdr3_nt: TGTGCCAGCAGTGGGGTCCGAGCTTACTCCTACGAGCAGTACTTC

v_call: TRBV7-2
d_call: TRBD2
clone_size: few
j_call: TRBJ2-1
cdr3_aa: CASSPRPSGKEEQFF
cdr3_nt: TGTGCCAGCAGCCCCCGACCTAGCGGGAAGGAGGAGCAGTTCTTC

v_call: TRBV20-1
d_call: -
clone_size: few
j_call: TRBJ2-7
cdr3_aa: CSARFEDSSYEQYF
cdr3_nt: TGCAGTGCTAGATTCGAGGATAGCTCCTACGAGCAGTACTTC

v_call: TRBV20-1
d_call: -
clone_size: once
j_call: TRBJ2-7
cdr3_aa: CSARDLLGTESYEQYF
cdr3_nt: TGCAGTGCTAGAGATCTCCTCGGAACGGAATCCTACGAGCAGTACTTC

v_call: TRBV7-2
d_call: TRBD1
clone_size: -
j_call: TRBJ2-1
cdr3_aa: CASSLQGQTYNEQFF
cdr3_nt: TGTGCCAGCAGCTTACAGGGACAGACTTACAATGAGCAGTTCTTC

v_call: TRBV7-2
d_call: -
clone_size: -
j_call: TRBJ2-3
cdr3_aa: CASSLEAADTQYF
cdr3_nt: TGTGCCAGCAGCTTAGAAGCGGCTGATACGCAGTATTTT

v_call: TRBV7-3
d_call: TRBD2
clone_size: few
j_call: TRBJ2-3
cdr3_aa: CASSLNSGRRFEGTDTQYF
cdr3_nt: TGTGCCAGCAGCTTAAACAGCGGGAGAAGGTTTGAAGGTACAGATACGCAGTATTTT

v_call: TRBV6-1
d_call: TRBD2
clone_size: few
j_call: TRBJ2-1
cdr3_aa: CASSYELAGHNEQFF
cdr3_nt: TGTGCCAGCAGTTACGAACTAGCGGGGCACAATGAGCAGTTCTTC

v_call: TRBV28
d_call: -
clone_size: few
j_call: TRBJ2-3
cdr3_aa: CASSLVRGARSGADTQYF
cdr3_nt: TGTGCCAGCAGTTTAGTGAGGGGGGCTAGATCAGGGGCAGATACGCAGTATTTT

v_call: TRBV12-3/TRBV12-4
d_call: -
clone_size: many
j_call: TRBJ1-3
cdr3_aa: CASSPGRTIYF
cdr3_nt: TGTGCCAGCTCCCCGGGTAGGACCATATATTTT

v_call: TRBV20-1
d_call: -
clone_size: few
j_call: TRBJ2-5
cdr3_aa: CSAKTGLFAERAFQETQYF
cdr3_nt: TGCAGTGCTAAGACGGGACTCTTTGCAGAAAGGGCGTTTCAAGAGACCCAGTACTTC

v_call: TRBV7-9
d_call: TRBD1
clone_size: few
j_call: TRBJ1-1
cdr3_aa: CASRGNRGKAFF
cdr3_nt: TGTGCCAGCAGGGGGAACAGGGGAAAGGCTTTCTTT

v_call: TRBV6-6
d_call: -
clone_size: -
j_call: TRBJ2-1
cdr3_aa: CASILGGGPQPTEQFF
cdr3_nt: TGTGCCAGCATCCTCGGAGGTGGACCACAACCCACTGAGCAGTTCTTC

v_call: TRBV7-2
d_call: -
clone_size: many
j_call: TRBJ1-2
cdr3_aa: CASSLQPRTRGDDYGYTF
cdr3_nt: TGTGCCAGCAGCCTTCAACCGAGAACGAGGGGGGACGACTATGGCTACACCTTC

v_call: TRBV7-6
d_call: -
clone_size: few
j_call: TRBJ2-1
cdr3_aa: CASQKLGFEQFF
cdr3_nt: TGTGCCAGCCAAAAACTGGGGTTTGAGCAGTTCTTC

v_call: TRBV28
d_call: -
clone_size: few
j_call: TRBJ2-1
cdr3_aa: CASQERGPYNEQFF
cdr3_nt: TGTGCCAGCCAGGAAAGGGGCCCTTACAATGAGCAGTTCTTC

v_call: TRBV7-3
d_call: -
clone_size: medium-sized
j_call: TRBJ2-1
cdr3_aa: CASSRREGWSDEQFF
cdr3_nt: TGTGCCAGCAGCCGACGAGAAGGGTGGTCCGATGAGCAGTTCTTC

v_call: TRBV7-2
d_call: TRBD2
clone_size: few
j_call: TRBJ2-3
cdr3_aa: CASSSPGLAQYF
cdr3_nt: TGTGCCAGCAGCTCCCCGGGACTAGCGCAGTATTTT

v_call: TRBV29-1
d_call: -
clone_size: -
j_call: TRBJ2-2
cdr3_aa: CSVRQGPGELFF
cdr3_nt: TGCAGCGTGCGTCAGGGTCCCGGGGAGCTGTTTTTT

v_call: TRBV7-2
d_call: -
clone_size: few
j_call: TRBJ1-4
cdr3_aa: CASSLTGFATNEKLFF
cdr3_nt: TGTGCCAGCAGTTTAACAGGGTTTGCAACTAATGAAAAACTGTTTTTT

v_call: TRBV7-6
d_call: -
clone_size: few
j_call: TRBJ1-2
cdr3_aa: CASSLDGHYYGYTF
cdr3_nt: TGTGCCAGCAGCTTAGACGGCCACTACTATGGCTACACCTTC

v_call: TRBV4-2
d_call: -
clone_size: -
j_call: TRBJ1-1
cdr3_aa: CASSQVGTIEAFF
cdr3_nt: TGTGCCAGCAGCCAAGTAGGGACGATTGAAGCTTTCTTT